Listed below are T cell receptor beta chains from one sample, sequenced in a study of CD8 T cells in ankylosing spondylitis. One entry per CDR3 protein results from TCRdb running MiXCR on the 5' RACE reads. This table has 700,000 to 1,000,000 distinct CDR3 sequences, roughly 10% appearing once. Sequencing input: blood, either unsorted or a sorted T cell fraction (not recorded which). Receptor source: a male donor with ankylosing spondylitis. Each CDR3 is given without its conserved first and last residue. Only part of the rows carry a size: once, few, many, or a class if the clone is expanded.

clone_size	v_call	j_call	cdr3_aa
.	TRBV4-3	TRBJ2-7	ASSQVWGLAGESSYEQY
.	TRBV4-2	TRBJ2-3	ASSQSDAGGKSDTQY
many	TRBV24-1	TRBJ2-3	ATSDTADPTDTQY
many	TRBV5-5	TRBJ2-1	ASRRDQYNEQF
few	TRBV2	TRBJ1-2	ASSEFGQGSYGYT
few	TRBV10-3	TRBJ1-1	AISGSRVVDTEAF
few	TRBV2	TRBJ2-3	ASSNGRTSTDTQY
.	TRBV18	TRBJ1-1	ASSPPAGGVDTEAF
few	TRBV18	TRBJ2-5	ASSPPVWRETQY
few	TRBV20-1	TRBJ2-7	SAGKGLAGVEQY
many	TRBV5-1	TRBJ2-1	ASTSGTSGSRSYNEQF
few	TRBV7-2	TRBJ2-1	ASSLRRTSGGGEQF
many	TRBV12-3/TRBV12-4	TRBJ1-1	ASSSGTGGKNTEAF
.	TRBV20-1	TRBJ2-7	SAQGPSLSYEQY
many	TRBV11-2	TRBJ2-1	ASSSRSGTYNEQF
many	TRBV12-3/TRBV12-4	TRBJ2-7	ASSLGYTQIVYEQY
few	TRBV28	TRBJ2-1	ASSQPPGQEYNEQF
few	TRBV20-1	TRBJ2-1	SARGQGVRDEQF
few	TRBV5-4	TRBJ2-5	ASSQQTGFETQY
.	TRBV10-2	TRBJ2-7	AINFGRSYEQY
.	TRBV7-7	TRBJ2-7	ASSGGTGGGFEQY
few	TRBV5-1	TRBJ2-5	ASSETVPMETQY
few	TRBV4-3	TRBJ2-7	ASSQVLDGYYEQY
.	TRBV6-2/TRBV6-3	TRBJ2-5	ASSYRGRNQETQY
many	TRBV10-3	TRBJ2-1	AIKTGGGSDEQF
.	TRBV6-1	TRBJ1-6	ASGPNYNSPLH
few	TRBV5-6	TRBJ2-2	ASPSPRAFANTGELF
.	TRBV4-3	TRBJ2-4	ASSDLRENIQY
few	TRBV20-1	TRBJ1-3	SARGTGVQSGNTIY